The sequence of this T cell receptor beta chain was determined in a study of blood T cell repertoires in COVID-19. Study summary: COVID-19 samples collected from the United States, Italy and Spain covered acute and convalescent phases. Sources were T cells, B-cell-depleted T cells, or PBMCs; the material itself was cDNA or gDNA.

Per the original methods: Cell counts per sample came from amplifying reference gene primers. The protocol was immunoSEQ multiplex PCR, while the TCRdb copy is restricted to in-frame clones and leaves out a portion. That table furnishes V, J and clone size, whereas the DNA furnished D and trimming. Of about 240,000 clones in the sample, around 83% were seen once. Germline CDR1 is MNHEY and CDR2 is SVGAGI. V lost 6 bases to trimming and J lost 9 bases; unmatched junction nucleotides: 9. There are 13 residues in the CDR3. What was sequenced was peripheral blood. The chain employs TRBV6-5 and TRBJ1-1; TRBD1 agrees at 8 bases. The TCR sequence derives from a woman between 18 and 30 years old with acute or convalescent COVID-19. The CDR3 sequence: CASRPGQGGKAFF. DNA for the CDR3: TGTGCCAGCAGACCCGGACAGGGTGGCAAAGCTTTCTTT.